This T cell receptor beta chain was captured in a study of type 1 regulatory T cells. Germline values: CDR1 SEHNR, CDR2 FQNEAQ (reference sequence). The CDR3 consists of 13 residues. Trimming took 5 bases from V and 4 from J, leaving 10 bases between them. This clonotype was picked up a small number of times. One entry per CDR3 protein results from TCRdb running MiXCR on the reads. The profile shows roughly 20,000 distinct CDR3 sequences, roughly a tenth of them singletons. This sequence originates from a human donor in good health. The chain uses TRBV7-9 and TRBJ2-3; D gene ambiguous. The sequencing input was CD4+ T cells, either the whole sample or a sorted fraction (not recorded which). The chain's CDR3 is CASSPVSADTQYF. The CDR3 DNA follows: TGTGCCAGCAGCCCGGTCAGTGCAGATACGCAGTATTTT.